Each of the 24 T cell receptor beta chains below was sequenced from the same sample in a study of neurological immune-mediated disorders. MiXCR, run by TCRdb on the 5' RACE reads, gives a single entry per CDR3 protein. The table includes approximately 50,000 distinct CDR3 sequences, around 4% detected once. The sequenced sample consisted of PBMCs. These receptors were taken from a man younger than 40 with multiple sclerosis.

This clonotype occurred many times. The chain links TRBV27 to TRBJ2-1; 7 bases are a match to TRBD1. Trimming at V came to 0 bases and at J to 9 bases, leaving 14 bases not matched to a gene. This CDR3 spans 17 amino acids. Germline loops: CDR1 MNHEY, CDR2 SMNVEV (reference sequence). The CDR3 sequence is CASSLSITGVVWSEQFF. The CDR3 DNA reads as TGTGCCAGCAGTTTATCGATCACAGGGGTCGTTTGGAGTGAGCAGTTCTTC.

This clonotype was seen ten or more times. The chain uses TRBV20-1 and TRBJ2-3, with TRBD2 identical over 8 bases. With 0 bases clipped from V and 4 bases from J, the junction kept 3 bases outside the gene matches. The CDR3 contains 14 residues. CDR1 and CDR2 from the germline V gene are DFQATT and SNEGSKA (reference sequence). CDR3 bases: TGCAGTGCTAGAGACCCCGGGGGGGCAGATACGCAGTATTTT. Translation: CSARDPGGADTQYF.

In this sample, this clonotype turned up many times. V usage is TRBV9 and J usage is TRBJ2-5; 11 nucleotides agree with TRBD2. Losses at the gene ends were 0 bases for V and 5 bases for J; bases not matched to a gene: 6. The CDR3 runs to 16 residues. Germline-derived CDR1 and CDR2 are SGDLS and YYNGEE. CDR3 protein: CASSVDTSGRGETQYF. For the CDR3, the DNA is TGTGCCAGCAGCGTAGACACTAGCGGGAGAGGGGAGACCCAGTACTTC.

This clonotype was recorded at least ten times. The CDR3 here is CASSPAGGLGYGYTF. The CDR3 nucleotides read TGTGCCAGCAGCCCGGCAGGGGGTTTAGGATATGGCTACACCTTC. The genes are TRBV7-9 and TRBJ1-2; 7 bases are a match to TRBD1. Germline loops: CDR1 SEHNR, CDR2 FQNEAQ (reference sequence). The length of the CDR3 is 15 residues. V shed 5 bases and J 5 bases; nucleotides not matched to a gene: 11.

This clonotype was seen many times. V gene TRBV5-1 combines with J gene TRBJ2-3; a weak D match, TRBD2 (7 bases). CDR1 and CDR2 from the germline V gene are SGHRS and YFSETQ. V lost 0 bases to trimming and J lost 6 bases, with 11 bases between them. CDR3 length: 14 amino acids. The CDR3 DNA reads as TGCGCCAGCAGCTTGGCGGGGGGCCGGGATACGCAGTATTTT. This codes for CASSLAGGRDTQYF.

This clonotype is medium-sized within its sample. The CDR3 reads CASSLGAGNNEQFF. In DNA form, the CDR3 reads TGCGCCAGCAGCTTGGGAGCGGGAAACAATGAGCAGTTCTTC. The gene calls are TRBV5-1 and TRBJ2-1, with 7 bases that match TRBD2. V dropped 0 bases and J dropped 5; count of bases not matched to a gene: 2. The CDR3 spans 14 residues. Germline V gene data show CDR1 as SGHRS and CDR2 as YFSETQ.

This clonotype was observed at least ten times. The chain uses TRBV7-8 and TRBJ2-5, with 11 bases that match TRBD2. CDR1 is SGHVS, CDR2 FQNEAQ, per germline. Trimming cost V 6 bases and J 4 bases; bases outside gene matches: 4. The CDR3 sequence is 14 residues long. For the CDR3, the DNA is TGTGCCAGCAGTCACGGACTAGCGGGAGAGACCCAGTACTTC. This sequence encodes CASSHGLAGETQYF.

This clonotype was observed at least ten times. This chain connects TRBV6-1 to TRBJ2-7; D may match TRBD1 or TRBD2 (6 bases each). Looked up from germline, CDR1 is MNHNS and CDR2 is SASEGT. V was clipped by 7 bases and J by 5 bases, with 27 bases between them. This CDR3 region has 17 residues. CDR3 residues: CASTRGLGGVPGNEQYF. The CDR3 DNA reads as TGTGCCAGCACTCGCGGATTGGGGGGCGTCCCGGGAAACGAGCAGTACTTC.

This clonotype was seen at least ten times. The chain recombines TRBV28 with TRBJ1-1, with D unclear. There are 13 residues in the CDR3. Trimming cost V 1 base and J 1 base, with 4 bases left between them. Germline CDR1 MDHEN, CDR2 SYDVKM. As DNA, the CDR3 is TGTGCCAGCAGTTTATCCGCGAACACTGAAGCTTTCTTT. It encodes CASSLSANTEAFF.

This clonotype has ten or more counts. The CDR3 spells CASSSGLNTGELFF. In DNA, the CDR3 is TGTGCCAGCAGCTCGGGACTTAACACCGGGGAGCTGTTTTTT. The rearrangement links TRBV7-9 to TRBJ2-2; D is possibly TRBD2 (6 bases). The V end was cut by 4 bases, the J end by 2 bases, with 8 bases between. This CDR3 has 14 residues. Per the germline V gene, CDR1 is SEHNR and CDR2 is FQNEAQ (reference sequence). The full variable domain, rest sourced from reference TRBV7-9 and TRBJ2-2, is DTGVSQNPRHKITKRGQNVTFRCDPISEHNRLYWYRQTLGQGPEFLTYFQNEAQLEKSRLLSDRFSAERPKGSFSTLEIQRTEQGDSAMYLCASSSGLNTGELFFGEGSRLTVL.

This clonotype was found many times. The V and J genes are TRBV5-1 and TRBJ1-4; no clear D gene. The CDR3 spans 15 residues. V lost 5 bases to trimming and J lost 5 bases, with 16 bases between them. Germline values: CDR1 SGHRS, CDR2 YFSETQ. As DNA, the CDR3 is TGCGCCAGCAGACCCGGACTATTCCGGAATGAAAAACTGTTTTTT. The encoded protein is CASRPGLFRNEKLFF. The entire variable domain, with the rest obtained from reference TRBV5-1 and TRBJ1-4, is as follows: KAGVTQTPRYLIKTRGQQVTLSCSPISGHRSVSWYQQTPGQGLQFLFEYFSETQRNKGNFPGRFSGRQFSNSRSEMNVSTLELGDSALYLCASRPGLFRNEKLFFGSGTQLSVL.

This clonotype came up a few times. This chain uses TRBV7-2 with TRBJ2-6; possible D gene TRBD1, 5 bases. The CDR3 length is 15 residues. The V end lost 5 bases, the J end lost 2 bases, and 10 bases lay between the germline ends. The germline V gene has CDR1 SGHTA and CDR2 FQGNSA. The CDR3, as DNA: TGTGCCAGCAGCGTCAGGGTTGCTGGGGCCAACGTCCTGACTTTC. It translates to CASSVRVAGANVLTF. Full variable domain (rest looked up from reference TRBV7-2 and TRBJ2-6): GAGVSQSPSNKVTEKGKDVELRCDPISGHTALYWYRQSLGQGLEFLIYFQGNSAPDKSGLPSDRFSAERTGGSVSTLTIQRTQQEDSAVYLCASSVRVAGANVLTFGAGSRLTVL.

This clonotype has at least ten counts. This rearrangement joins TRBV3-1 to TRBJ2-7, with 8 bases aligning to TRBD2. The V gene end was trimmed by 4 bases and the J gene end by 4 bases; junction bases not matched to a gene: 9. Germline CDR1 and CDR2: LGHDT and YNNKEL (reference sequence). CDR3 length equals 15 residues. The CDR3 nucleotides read TGTGCCAGCAGCCGGGGGCCAGCGGGGGTGTACGAGCAGTACTTC. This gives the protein CASSRGPAGVYEQYF.

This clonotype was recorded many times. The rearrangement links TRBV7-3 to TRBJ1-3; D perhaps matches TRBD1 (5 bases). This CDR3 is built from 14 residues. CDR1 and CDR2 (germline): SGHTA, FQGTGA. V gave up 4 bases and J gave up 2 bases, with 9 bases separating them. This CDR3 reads CASSSQETGNTIYF. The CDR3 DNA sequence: TGTGCCAGCAGCTCACAGGAGACTGGAAACACCATATATTTT.

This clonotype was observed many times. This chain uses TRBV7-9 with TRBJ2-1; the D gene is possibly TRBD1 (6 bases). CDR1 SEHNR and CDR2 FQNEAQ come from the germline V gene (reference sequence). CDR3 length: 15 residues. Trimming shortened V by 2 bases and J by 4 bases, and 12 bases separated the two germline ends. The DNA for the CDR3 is TGTGCCAGCAGCTTAAACAGGGCTATGTACAATGAGCAGTTCTTC. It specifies CASSLNRAMYNEQFF.

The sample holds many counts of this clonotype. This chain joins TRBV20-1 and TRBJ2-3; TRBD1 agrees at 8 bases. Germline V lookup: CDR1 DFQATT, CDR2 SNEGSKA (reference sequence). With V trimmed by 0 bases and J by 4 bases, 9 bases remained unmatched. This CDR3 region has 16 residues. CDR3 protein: CSARDRTGRSPDTQYF. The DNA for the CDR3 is TGCAGTGCTAGAGATCGGACAGGGAGGTCGCCAGATACGCAGTATTTT.

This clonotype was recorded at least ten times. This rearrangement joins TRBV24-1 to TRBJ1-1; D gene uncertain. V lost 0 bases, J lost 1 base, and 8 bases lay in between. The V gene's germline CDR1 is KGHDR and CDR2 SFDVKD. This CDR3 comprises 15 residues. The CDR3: CATSDLGRENTEAFF. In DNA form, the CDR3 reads TGTGCCACCAGTGATTTGGGTAGGGAGAACACTGAAGCTTTCTTT.

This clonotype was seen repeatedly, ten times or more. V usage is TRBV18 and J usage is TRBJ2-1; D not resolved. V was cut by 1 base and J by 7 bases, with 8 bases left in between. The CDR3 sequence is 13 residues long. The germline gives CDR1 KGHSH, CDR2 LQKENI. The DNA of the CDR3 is TGTGCCAGCTCACCACATCCGTCAAATGAGCAGTTCTTC. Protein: CASSPHPSNEQFF.

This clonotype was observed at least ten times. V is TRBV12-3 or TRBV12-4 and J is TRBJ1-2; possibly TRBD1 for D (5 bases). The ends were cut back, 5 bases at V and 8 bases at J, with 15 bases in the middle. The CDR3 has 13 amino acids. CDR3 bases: TGTGCCAGCAGTGGGGGGAGGACGGTCGGCTACACCTTC. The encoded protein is CASSGGRTVGYTF.

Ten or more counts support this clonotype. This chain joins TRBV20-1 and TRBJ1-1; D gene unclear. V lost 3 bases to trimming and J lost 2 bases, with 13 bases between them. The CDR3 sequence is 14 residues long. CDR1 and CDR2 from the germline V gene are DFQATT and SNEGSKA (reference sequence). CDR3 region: CSASLGSVNTEAFF. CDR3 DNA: TGCAGTGCTAGCCTCGGGTCAGTTAACACTGAAGCTTTCTTT.

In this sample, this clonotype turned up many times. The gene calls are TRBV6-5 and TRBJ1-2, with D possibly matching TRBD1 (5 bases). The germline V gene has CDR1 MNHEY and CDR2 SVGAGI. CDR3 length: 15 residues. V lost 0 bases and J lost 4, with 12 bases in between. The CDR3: CASSYSGARGYGYTF. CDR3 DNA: TGTGCCAGCAGTTACTCCGGGGCAAGGGGCTATGGCTACACCTTC.

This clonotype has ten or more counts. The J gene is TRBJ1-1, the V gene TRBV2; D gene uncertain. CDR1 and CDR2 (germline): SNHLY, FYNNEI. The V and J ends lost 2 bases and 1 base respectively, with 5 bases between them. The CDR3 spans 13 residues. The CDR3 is CASSEFGNTEAFF. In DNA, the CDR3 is TGTGCCAGCAGTGAATTCGGGAACACTGAAGCTTTCTTT. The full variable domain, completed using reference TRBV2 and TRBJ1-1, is EPEVTQTPSHQVTQMGQEVILRCVPISNHLYFYWYRQILGQKVEFLVSFYNNEISEKSEIFDDQFSVERPDGSNFTLKIRSTKLEDSAMYFCASSEFGNTEAFFGQGTRLTVV.

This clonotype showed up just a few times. In DNA form, the CDR3 reads TGTGCCAGCAGTGCTCGGACGATCAGCTCCTACGAGCAGTACTTC. Its protein product is CASSARTISSYEQYF. The chain carries TRBV6-1 and TRBJ2-7; no clear D gene. Germline assignment: CDR1 MNHNS and CDR2 SASEGT. Trimming pared 4 bases from V and 0 bases from J, leaving 13 bases between. This CDR3 is built from 15 residues.

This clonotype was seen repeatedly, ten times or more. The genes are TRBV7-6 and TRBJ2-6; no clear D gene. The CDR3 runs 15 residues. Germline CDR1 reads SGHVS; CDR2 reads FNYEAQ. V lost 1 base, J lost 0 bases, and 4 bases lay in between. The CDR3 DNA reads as TGTGCCAGCAGCTTAGGCCACTCTGGGGCCAACGTCCTGACTTTC. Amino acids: CASSLGHSGANVLTF. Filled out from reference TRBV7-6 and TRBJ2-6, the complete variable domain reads GAGVSQSPRYKVTKRGQDVALRCDPISGHVSLYWYRQALGQGPEFLTYFNYEAQQDKSGLPNDRFSAERPEGSISTLTIQRTEQRDSAMYRCASSLGHSGANVLTFGAGSRLTVL.